The 11 T cell receptor beta chains given below trace back to one sample, sequenced in a study of beta chain features in type 1 diabetes. Expressed TCRB transcripts were sequenced, since all the RNA that had been isolated was reverse transcribed. TCRdb's copy holds only in-frame clones and misses some; the assay was immunoSEQ multiplex PCR. The profile shows roughly 150,000 clones, less than 9.5% of them singletons. The specimen was central memory CD4+ T cells from blood. The receptors shown here come from a woman under 30 in good health.

The V and J genes are TRBV30 and TRBJ1-1, with a possible D match to TRBD1 (5 bases). The germline CDR1 and CDR2 sequences are GTSNPN and SVGIG (reference sequence). This CDR3 is built from 12 residues. Trimming removed 4 bases at V and 3 bases at J, with 9 bases between. The CDR3 nucleotides are TGTGCCTGGATCAGGGACTACACTGAAGCTTTCTTT. It translates to CAWIRDYTEAFF.

This clone appeared a few times. The rearrangement joins TRBV5-1 to TRBJ2-5; 7 nucleotides line up with TRBD1. Germline CDR1 reads SGHRS; CDR2 reads YFSETQ. There are 14 residues in the CDR3. The V and J ends lost 4 bases and 5 bases, in that order; junction bases with no gene match: 8. CDR3 in amino acids: CASSQGQSRETQYF. In DNA form, the CDR3 reads TGCGCCAGCAGCCAGGGACAGTCCCGGGAGACCCAGTACTTC.

This clone was seen a handful of times. V and J are TRBV5-1 and TRBJ2-3; possibly TRBD2 for D (7 bases). V lost 3 bases and J lost 4, with 12 bases in between. The CDR3 is 14 residues long. Germline CDR1 is SGHRS and CDR2 is YFSETQ. Written as DNA, the CDR3 is TGCGCCAGCAGCTCCCCGGGGGGCGCAGATACGCAGTATTTT. Translating it yields CASSSPGGADTQYF.

The sample holds many counts of this clone. The chain has TRBV29-1 and TRBJ2-3; 7 nucleotides agree with TRBD1. The CDR3 has 14 residues. The germline V gene has CDR1 SQVTM and CDR2 ANQGSEA. The V segment lost 3 bases and the J segment 4 bases; nucleotides outside the gene matches: 7. CDR3 region: CSVDRGGGADTQYF. As DNA, the CDR3 is TGCAGCGTTGATAGAGGGGGCGGTGCAGATACGCAGTATTTT.

The rearrangement uses TRBV30 and TRBJ2-5; the match to TRBD1 covers 7 bases. CDR1 is GTSNPN and CDR2 is SVGIG in the germline V gene (reference sequence). The CDR3 covers 14 residues. V lost 0 bases to trimming and J lost 5 bases; unmatched junction nucleotides: 6. The CDR3, as DNA: TGTGCCTGGAGTGTAGGGCAGGGGGATGAGACCCAGTACTTC. This gives the protein CAWSVGQGDETQYF.

The CDR3: CASSGQGNEQFF. The DNA of the CDR3 is TGTGCCAGCTCTGGACAGGGGAATGAGCAGTTCTTC. The gene calls are TRBV6-5 and TRBJ2-1, with 9 positions matching TRBD1. The CDR3 totals 12 residues. Unmatched junction bases numbered 3, after V lost 8 bases and J lost 7 bases. Germline CDR1 and CDR2: MNHEY and SVGAGI.

The chain has TRBV7-2 and TRBJ1-1; the match to TRBD1 covers 7 bases. In germline, CDR1 is SGHTA, CDR2 FQGNSA. The CDR3 runs 14 residues. With 4 bases clipped from V and 1 base from J, the junction kept 3 bases outside the gene matches. CDR3 in DNA: TGTGCCAGCAGCTGGGGACAGACGAACACTGAAGCTTTCTTT. Its protein product is CASSWGQTNTEAFF. Filled out from reference TRBV7-2 and TRBJ1-1, the complete variable domain reads GAGVSQSPSNKVTEKGKDVELRCDPISGHTALYWYRQSLGQGLEFLIYFQGNSAPDKSGLPSDRFSAERTGGSVSTLTIQRTQQEDSAVYLCASSWGQTNTEAFFGQGTRLTVV.

The CDR3 DNA follows: TGTGCCAGCAGCTTGACCAGCGGGAGGACAGATACGCAGTATTTT. This translates into CASSLTSGRTDTQYF. The chain combines TRBV4-2 with TRBJ2-3, with TRBD2 matching over 9 bases. The CDR3 totals 15 residues. The germline V gene has CDR1 LGHNA and CDR2 YNFKEQ. The V segment lost 5 bases and the J segment 3 bases; nucleotides outside the gene matches: 6.

This clone was seen a few times. The J gene is TRBJ1-4, the V gene TRBV6-5, with TRBD1 identical over 7 bases. Germline V gene sequence: CDR1 MNHEY, CDR2 SVGAGI. This CDR3 contains 14 residues. Losses at the gene ends were 5 bases for V and 8 bases for J; bases not matched to a gene: 8. CDR3 in amino acids: CASSQTGQHEKLFF. CDR3 nucleotides: TGTGCCAGCAGTCAGACAGGGCAACACGAAAAACTGTTTTTT.

This clone was picked up one time. The chain carries TRBV4-1 and TRBJ2-7, with a weak D call TRBD2 (5 bases). Germline V gene data show CDR1 as MGHRA and CDR2 as YSYEKL. V lost 3 bases, J lost 1 base, and 7 bases lay in between. The CDR3 extends over 13 amino acids. In nucleotides, the CDR3 is TGCGCCAGCAGCCAGCAGCGGTCCTACGAGCAGTACTTC. This sequence encodes CASSQQRSYEQYF.

This clone was counted a few times. The chain recombines TRBV7-3 with TRBJ2-5, with 12 bases fitting TRBD2. The V segment lost 5 bases and the J segment 3 bases; nucleotides outside the gene matches: 1. Per germline, CDR1 SGHTA and CDR2 FQGTGA. CDR3 length: 14 residues. The CDR3 region is CASSPSGGEETQYF. For the CDR3, the DNA is TGTGCCAGCAGCCCTAGCGGGGGGGAAGAGACCCAGTACTTC.